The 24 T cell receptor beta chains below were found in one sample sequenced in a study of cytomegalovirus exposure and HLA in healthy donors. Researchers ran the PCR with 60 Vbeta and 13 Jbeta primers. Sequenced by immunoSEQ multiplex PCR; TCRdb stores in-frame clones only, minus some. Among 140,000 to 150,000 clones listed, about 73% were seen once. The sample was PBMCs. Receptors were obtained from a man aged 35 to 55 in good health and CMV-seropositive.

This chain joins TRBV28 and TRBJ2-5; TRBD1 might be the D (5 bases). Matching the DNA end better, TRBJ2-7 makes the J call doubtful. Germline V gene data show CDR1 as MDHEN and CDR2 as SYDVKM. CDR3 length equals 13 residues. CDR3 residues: CASSLTHRPEQYF. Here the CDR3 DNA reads TGTGCCAGCAGTTTAACCCACAGGCCCGAGCAGTACTTC.

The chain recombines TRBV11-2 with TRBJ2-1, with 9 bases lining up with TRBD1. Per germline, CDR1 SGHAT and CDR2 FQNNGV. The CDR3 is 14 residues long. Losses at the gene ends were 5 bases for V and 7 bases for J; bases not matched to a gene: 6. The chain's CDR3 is CASSQQGAVNEQFF. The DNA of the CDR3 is TGTGCCAGCAGCCAACAGGGGGCGGTAAATGAGCAGTTCTTC.

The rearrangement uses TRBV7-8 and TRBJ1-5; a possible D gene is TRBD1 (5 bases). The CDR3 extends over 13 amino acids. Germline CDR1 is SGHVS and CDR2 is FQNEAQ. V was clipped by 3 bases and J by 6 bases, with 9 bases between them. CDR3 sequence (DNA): TGTGCCAGCAGCTTGGGGGGTTCTCAGCCCCAGCATTTT. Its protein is CASSLGGSQPQHF.

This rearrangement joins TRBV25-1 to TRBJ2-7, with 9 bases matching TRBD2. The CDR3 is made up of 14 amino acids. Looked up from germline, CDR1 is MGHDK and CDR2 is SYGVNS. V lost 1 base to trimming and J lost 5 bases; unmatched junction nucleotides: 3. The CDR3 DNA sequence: TGTGCCAGCAGTGAATCAGCGGGAGGAGACGAGCAGTACTTC. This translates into CASSESAGGDEQYF.

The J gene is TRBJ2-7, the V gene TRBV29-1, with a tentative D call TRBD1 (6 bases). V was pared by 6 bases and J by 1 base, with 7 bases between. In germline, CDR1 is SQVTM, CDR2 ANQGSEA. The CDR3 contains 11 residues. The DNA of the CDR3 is TGCAGCGTGGACAGTTCCTACGAGCAGTACTTC. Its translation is CSVDSSYEQYF.

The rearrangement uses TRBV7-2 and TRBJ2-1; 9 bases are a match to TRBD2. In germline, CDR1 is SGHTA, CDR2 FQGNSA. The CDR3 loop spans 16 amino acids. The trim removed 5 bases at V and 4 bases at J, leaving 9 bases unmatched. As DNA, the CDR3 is TGTGCCAGCAGCCCCTCGGGACTAGCAGCTTACAATGAGCAGTTCTTC. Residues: CASSPSGLAAYNEQFF.

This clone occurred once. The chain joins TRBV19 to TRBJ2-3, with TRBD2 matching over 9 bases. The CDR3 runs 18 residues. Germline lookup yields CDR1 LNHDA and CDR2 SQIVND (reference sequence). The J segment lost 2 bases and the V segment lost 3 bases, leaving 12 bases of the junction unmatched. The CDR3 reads CASSMGAGTSKNTDTQYF. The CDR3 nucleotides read TGTGCCAGTAGTATGGGGGCCGGGACTAGCAAAAACACAGATACGCAGTATTTT.

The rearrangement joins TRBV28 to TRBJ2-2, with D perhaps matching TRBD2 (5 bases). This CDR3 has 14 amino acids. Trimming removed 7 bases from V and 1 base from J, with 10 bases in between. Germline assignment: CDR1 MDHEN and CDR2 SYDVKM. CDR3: CASTLAGNTGELFF. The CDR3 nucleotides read TGTGCCAGCACCTTGGCGGGGAACACCGGGGAGCTGTTTTTT.

CDR3 region: CSVVWPGANVLTF. The CDR3 region has the DNA TGCAGCGTTGTATGGCCCGGGGCCAACGTCCTGACTTTC. The chain links TRBV29-1 to TRBJ2-6; D is uncertain. The CDR3 sequence is 13 residues long. CDR1 and CDR2 (germline): SQVTM, ANQGSEA. V gave up 4 bases and J gave up 4 bases, with 8 bases separating them.

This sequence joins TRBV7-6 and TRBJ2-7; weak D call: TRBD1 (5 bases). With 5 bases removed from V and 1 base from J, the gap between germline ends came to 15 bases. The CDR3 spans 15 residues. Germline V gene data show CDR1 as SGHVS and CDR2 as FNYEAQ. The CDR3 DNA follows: TGTGCCAGCAGCAACGCCCACACAGGTTCCTACGAGCAGTACTTC. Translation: CASSNAHTGSYEQYF.

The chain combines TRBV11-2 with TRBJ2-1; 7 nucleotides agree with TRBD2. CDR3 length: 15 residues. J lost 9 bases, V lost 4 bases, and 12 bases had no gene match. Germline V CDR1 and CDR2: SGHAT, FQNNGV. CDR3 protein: CASSSPLKRDAEQFF. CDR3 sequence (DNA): TGTGCCAGCAGCTCGCCCCTAAAGCGGGATGCTGAGCAGTTCTTC.

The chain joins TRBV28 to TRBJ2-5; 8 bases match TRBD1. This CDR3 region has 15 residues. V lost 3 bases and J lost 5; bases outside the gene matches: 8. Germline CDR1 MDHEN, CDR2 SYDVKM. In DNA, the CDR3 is TGTGCCAGCAGTTTCCTACGGACAGGGAAGGAGACCCAGTACTTC. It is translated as CASSFLRTGKETQYF.

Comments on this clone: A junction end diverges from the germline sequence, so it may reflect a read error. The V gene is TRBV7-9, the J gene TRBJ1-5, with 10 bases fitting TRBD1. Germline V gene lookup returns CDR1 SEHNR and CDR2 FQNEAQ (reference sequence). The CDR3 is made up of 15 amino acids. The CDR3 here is CSSSLGTGAGQPQHF. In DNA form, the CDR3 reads TGTTCCAGCAGCTTAGGGACAGGGGCGGGTCAGCCCCAGCATTTT. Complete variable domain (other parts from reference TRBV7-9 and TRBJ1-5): DTGVSQNPRHKITKRGQNVTFRCDPISEHNRLYWYRQTLGQGPEFLTYFQNEAQLEKSRLLSDRFSAERPKGSFSTLEIQRTEQGDSAMYLCSSSLGTGAGQPQHFGDGTRLSIL.

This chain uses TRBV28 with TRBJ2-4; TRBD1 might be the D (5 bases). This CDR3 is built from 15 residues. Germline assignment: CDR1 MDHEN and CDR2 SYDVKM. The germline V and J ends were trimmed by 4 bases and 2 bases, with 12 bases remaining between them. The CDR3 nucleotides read TGTGCCAGCAGTTACAGGTTGATCACCAAAAACATTCAGTACTTC. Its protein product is CASSYRLITKNIQYF. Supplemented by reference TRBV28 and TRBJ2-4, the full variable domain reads DVKVTQSSRYLVKRTGEKVFLECVQDMDHENMFWYRQDPGLGLRLIYFSYDVKMKEKGDIPEGYSVSREKKERFSLILESASTNQTSMYLCASSYRLITKNIQYFGAGTRLSVL.

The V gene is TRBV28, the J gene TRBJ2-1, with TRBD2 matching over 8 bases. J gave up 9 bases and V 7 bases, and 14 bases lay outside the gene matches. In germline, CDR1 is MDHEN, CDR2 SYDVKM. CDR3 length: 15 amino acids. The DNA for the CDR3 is TGTGCCAGCACCCTGGGGACTAGTGGGGAAGGTGAGCAGTTCTTC. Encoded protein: CASTLGTSGEGEQFF. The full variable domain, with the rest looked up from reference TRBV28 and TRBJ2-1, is DVKVTQSSRYLVKRTGEKVFLECVQDMDHENMFWYRQDPGLGLRLIYFSYDVKMKEKGDIPEGYSVSREKKERFSLILESASTNQTSMYLCASTLGTSGEGEQFFGPGTRLTVL.

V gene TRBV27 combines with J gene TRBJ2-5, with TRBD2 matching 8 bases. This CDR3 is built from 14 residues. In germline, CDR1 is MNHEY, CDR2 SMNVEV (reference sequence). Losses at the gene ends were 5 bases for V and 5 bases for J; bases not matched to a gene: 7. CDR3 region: CASSRGGAWETQYF. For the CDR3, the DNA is TGTGCCAGCAGTCGGGGGGGAGCATGGGAGACCCAGTACTTC.

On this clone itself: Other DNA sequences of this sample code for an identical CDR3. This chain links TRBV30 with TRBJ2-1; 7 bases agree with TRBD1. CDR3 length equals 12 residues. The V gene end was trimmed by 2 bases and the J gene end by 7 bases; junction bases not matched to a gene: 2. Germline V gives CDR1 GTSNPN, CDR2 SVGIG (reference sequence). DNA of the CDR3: TGTGCCTGGAGTAGACAGGGTAATGAGCAGTTCTTC. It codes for CAWSRQGNEQFF.

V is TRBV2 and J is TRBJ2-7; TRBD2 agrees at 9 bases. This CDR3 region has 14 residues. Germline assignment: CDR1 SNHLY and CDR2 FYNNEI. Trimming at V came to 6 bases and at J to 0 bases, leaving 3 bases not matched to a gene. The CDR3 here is CASRSGRSSYEQYF. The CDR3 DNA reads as TGTGCCAGCAGGAGCGGGAGGTCCTCCTACGAGCAGTACTTC. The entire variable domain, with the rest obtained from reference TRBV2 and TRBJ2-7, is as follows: EPEVTQTPSHQVTQMGQEVILRCVPISNHLYFYWYRQILGQKVEFLVSFYNNEISEKSEIFDDQFSVERPDGSNFTLKIRSTKLEDSAMYFCASRSGRSSYEQYFGPGTRLTVT.

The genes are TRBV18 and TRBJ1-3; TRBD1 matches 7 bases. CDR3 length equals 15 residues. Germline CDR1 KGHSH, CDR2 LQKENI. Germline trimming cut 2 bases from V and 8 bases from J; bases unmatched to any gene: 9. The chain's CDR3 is CASSPNVPGGDTIYF. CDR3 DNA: TGTGCCAGCTCACCAAATGTTCCAGGGGGAGACACCATATATTTT. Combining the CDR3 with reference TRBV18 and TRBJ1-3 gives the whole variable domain NAGVMQNPRHLVRRRGQEARLRCSPMKGHSHVYWYRQLPEEGLKFMVYLQKENIIDESGMPKERFSAEFPKEGPSILRIQQVVRGDSAAYFCASSPNVPGGDTIYFGEGSWLTVV.

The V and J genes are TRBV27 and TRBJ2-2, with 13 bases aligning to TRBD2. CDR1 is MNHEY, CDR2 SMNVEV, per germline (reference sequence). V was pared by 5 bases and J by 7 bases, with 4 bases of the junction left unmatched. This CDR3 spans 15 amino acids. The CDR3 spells CASSKWTSGSGELFF. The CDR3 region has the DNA TGTGCCAGCAGTAAATGGACTAGCGGGAGCGGGGAGCTGTTTTTT.

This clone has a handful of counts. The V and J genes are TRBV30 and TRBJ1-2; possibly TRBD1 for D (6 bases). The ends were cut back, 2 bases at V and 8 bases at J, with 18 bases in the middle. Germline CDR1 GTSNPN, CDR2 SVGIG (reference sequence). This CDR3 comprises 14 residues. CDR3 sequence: CAWSFSRGKGGYTF. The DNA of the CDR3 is TGTGCCTGGAGTTTCTCCAGGGGAAAAGGAGGCTACACCTTC.

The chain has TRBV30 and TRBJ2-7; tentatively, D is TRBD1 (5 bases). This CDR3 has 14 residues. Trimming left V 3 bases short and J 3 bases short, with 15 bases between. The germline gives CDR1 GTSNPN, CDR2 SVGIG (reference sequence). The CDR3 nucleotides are TGTGCCTGGAGGGGTCAGGGAACTTTCTACGAGCAGTACTTC. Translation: CAWRGQGTFYEQYF. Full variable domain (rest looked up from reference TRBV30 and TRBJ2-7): SQTIHQWPATLVQPVGSPLSLECTVEGTSNPNLYWYRQAAGRGLQLLFYSVGIGQISSEVPQNLSASRPQDRQFILSSKKLLLSDSGFYLCAWRGQGTFYEQYFGPGTRLTVT.

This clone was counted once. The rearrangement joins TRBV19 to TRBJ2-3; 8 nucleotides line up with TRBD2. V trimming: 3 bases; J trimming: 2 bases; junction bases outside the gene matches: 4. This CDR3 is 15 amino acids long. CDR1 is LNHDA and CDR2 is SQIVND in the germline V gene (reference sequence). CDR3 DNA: TGTGCCAGTAGTATCTCCGGGAGGGTCACAGATACGCAGTATTTT. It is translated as CASSISGRVTDTQYF. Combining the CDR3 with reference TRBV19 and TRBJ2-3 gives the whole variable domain DGGITQSPKYLFRKEGQNVTLSCEQNLNHDAMYWYRQDPGQGLRLIYYSQIVNDFQKGDIAEGYSVSREKKESFPLTVTSAQKNPTAFYLCASSISGRVTDTQYFGPGTRLTVL.

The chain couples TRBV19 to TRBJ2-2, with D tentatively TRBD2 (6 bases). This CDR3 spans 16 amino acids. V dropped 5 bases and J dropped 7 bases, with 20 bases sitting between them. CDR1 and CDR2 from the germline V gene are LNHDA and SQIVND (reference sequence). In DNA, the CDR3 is TGTGCCAGTAGTCTGCCTGGCGGGGCAATAATCGGGGAGCTGTTTTTT. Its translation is CASSLPGGAIIGELFF.